Described below is a single T cell receptor beta chain sequence and its context. Germline V gene lookup returns CDR1 MNHEY and CDR2 SVGAGI. Between the trimmed V and J ends, which lost 6 bases and 7 bases, there was a span of 13 bases. The CDR3 extends over 13 amino acids. The data belong to a study of blood T cell repertoires in COVID-19. Sequenced by immunoSEQ multiplex PCR; TCRdb stores in-frame clones only, minus some. This table has approximately 70,000 clones, roughly 91% appearing once. This clonotype was obtained from a man aged 40-49 years with COVID-19, enrolled during active disease. The sample was peripheral blood. The rearrangement uses TRBV6-5 and TRBJ1-5, with D uncertain. This chain's CDR3 is CASSPGSRQPQHF. DNA for the CDR3: TGTGCCAGCAGCCCGGGGTCTCGGCAGCCCCAGCATTTT.